These 25 T cell receptor beta chains share one sample of origin, sequenced in a study of beta chain features in type 1 diabetes (dated by TCRdb to 2016 to 2019). Beyond this particular receptor, the publication reports: Type 1 diabetes patients showed a moderate but significant shortening of TCRB CDR3 length in all four CD4+ subsets.

The antigens of these receptors remain unknown. Library preparation was by the immunoSEQ multiplex PCR assay. The entire isolated RNA was reverse transcribed using the High Capacity cDNA Reverse Transcription Kit, and thus expressed TCRB transcripts were sequenced. The immuneACCESS repertoire file appears here via TCRdb, limited to in-frame rearrangements. These files lack a portion of the clones; in checked studies, under half of the deficit traces to unresolved V genes, and the cause of the others is not known. This sample gives about 170,000 clones in total; approximately 8.1% of them show up just once. Around 0.94% of the sample goes to the ten largest clones. Sequenced input: central memory CD4+ T cells from blood. The source is a woman aged 40 to 50 with type 1 diabetes.

The chain combines TRBV7-9 with TRBJ2-7; no clear D. Trimming removed 3 bases at V and 0 bases at J, with 3 bases between. Germline V gives CDR1 SEHNR, CDR2 FQNEAQ (reference sequence). The CDR3 has 12 residues. The CDR3: CASSFSSYEQYF. The DNA of the CDR3 is TGTGCCAGCAGCTTTAGCTCCTACGAGCAGTACTTC.

This clone showed up just a few times. The rearrangement links TRBV5-1 to TRBJ2-2; 9 bases fit TRBD1. This CDR3 is 13 amino acids long. CDR1 and CDR2 from the germline V gene are SGHRS and YFSETQ. The J segment lost 3 bases and the V segment lost 9 bases, leaving 3 bases of the junction unmatched. DNA for the CDR3: TGCGCCACCCGGACAGGGGACACCGGGGAGCTGTTTTTT. It codes for CATRTGDTGELFF.

This clone has more than one count but fewer than ten. The chain recombines TRBV19 with TRBJ1-3, with TRBD1 matching over 7 bases. The CDR3 loop spans 14 amino acids. Germline V CDR1 and CDR2: LNHDA, SQIVND (reference sequence). The J segment lost 2 bases and the V segment lost 4 bases, leaving 2 bases of the junction unmatched. CDR3 DNA: TGTGCCAGTAGTAGGGACAGCGCTGGAAACACCATATATTTT. This translates into CASSRDSAGNTIYF.

This clone was detected a few times. The rearrangement uses TRBV11-2 and TRBJ2-5; TRBD2 might be the D (6 bases). The CDR3 runs 15 residues. Trimming removed 7 bases from V and 5 bases from J, with 20 bases in between. Germline CDR1 reads SGHAT; CDR2 reads FQNNGV. This CDR3 is CASTVWTNLWETQYF. The DNA of the CDR3 is TGTGCCAGCACCGTGTGGACTAACTTATGGGAGACCCAGTACTTC. Looking up the rest from reference TRBV11-2 and TRBJ2-5 gives the full variable domain: EAGVAQSPRYKIIEKRQSVAFWCNPISGHATLYWYQQILGQGPKLLIQFQNNGVVDDSQLPKDRFSAERLKGVDSTLKIQPAKLEDSAVYLCASTVWTNLWETQYFGPGTRLLVL.

In its sample, this clone was seen a few times. The chain couples TRBV11-2 to TRBJ2-5; 7 positions match TRBD2. Germline values: CDR1 SGHAT, CDR2 FQNNGV. This CDR3 region has 13 residues. V lost 6 bases to trimming and J lost 5 bases; unmatched junction nucleotides: 6. The CDR3 loop reads CASRPGGGETQYF. CDR3 coding DNA: TGTGCCAGCAGACCAGGCGGGGGTGAGACCCAGTACTTC.

This clone was seen a few times. The chain combines TRBV6-5 with TRBJ1-6; TRBD1 agrees at 7 bases. This CDR3 contains 15 residues. Trimming cost V 6 bases and J 8 bases; bases outside gene matches: 10. Germline lookup yields CDR1 MNHEY and CDR2 SVGAGI. The CDR3 DNA follows: TGTGCCAGCAGACGCCCCGGGACAGAGCATTCACCCCTCCACTTT. Amino acids: CASRRPGTEHSPLHF.

There are a few counts of this clone. The V gene is TRBV18, the J gene TRBJ2-5; D perhaps matches TRBD2 (5 bases). The germline CDR1 and CDR2 sequences are KGHSH and LQKENI. The CDR3 loop spans 15 amino acids. Trimming took 10 bases from V and 2 from J, leaving 20 bases between them. CDR3 loop: CATRGDGIIQETQYF. The CDR3 region has the DNA TGTGCCACCCGAGGAGACGGGATCATTCAAGAGACCCAGTACTTC.

This chain uses TRBV27 with TRBJ1-6, with 7 bases identical to TRBD1. With 5 bases clipped from V and 7 bases from J, the junction kept 2 bases outside the gene matches. Germline CDR1 reads MNHEY; CDR2 reads SMNVEV (reference sequence). The CDR3 is made up of 13 amino acids. CDR3 protein: CASSGTVNSPLHF. Here the CDR3 DNA reads TGTGCCAGCAGTGGGACAGTGAATTCACCCCTCCACTTT.

The V and J genes are TRBV28 and TRBJ1-2; no reliable D call. This CDR3 region has 11 residues. V dropped 1 base and J dropped 7 bases, with 4 bases sitting between them. The germline CDR1 and CDR2 sequences are MDHEN and SYDVKM. The CDR3 loop is CASSLFRGYTF. DNA for the CDR3: TGTGCCAGCAGTTTATTCCGTGGCTACACCTTC.

This clone appeared a few times. This chain joins TRBV9 and TRBJ1-4; no definite D call. The ends were cut back, 0 bases at V and 4 bases at J, with 10 bases in the middle. This CDR3 has 15 amino acids. From germline, CDR1 is SGDLS and CDR2 YYNGEE. In DNA form, the CDR3 reads TGTGCCAGCAGCGTAGGTGGAGGGCATAATGAAAAACTGTTTTTT. Protein: CASSVGGGHNEKLFF. The full variable domain, rest sourced from reference TRBV9 and TRBJ1-4, is DSGVTQTPKHLITATGQRVTLRCSPRSGDLSVYWYQQSLDQGLQFLIQYYNGEERAKGNILERFSAQQFPDLHSELNLSSLELGDSALYFCASSVGGGHNEKLFFGSGTQLSVL.

This sequence joins TRBV11-1 and TRBJ1-2; D possibly corresponds to TRBD1 (6 bases). The CDR3 totals 14 residues. V lost 4 bases and J lost 6, with 15 bases in between. CDR1 SGHAT and CDR2 FQDESV come from the germline V gene (reference sequence). CDR3 in amino acids: CASSSRAGADGYTF. The CDR3, as DNA: TGTGCCAGCAGCTCCCGAGCAGGGGCGGATGGCTACACCTTC. Using reference TRBV11-1 and TRBJ1-2 for the parts outside the CDR3, the full variable domain is EAEVAQSPRYKITEKSQAVAFWCDPISGHATLYWYRQILGQGPELLVQFQDESVVDDSQLPKDRFSAERLKGVDSTLKIQPAELGDSAMYLCASSSRAGADGYTFGSGTRLTVV.

This clone turned up a few times. The chain carries TRBV7-8 and TRBJ1-5; perhaps TRBD1 as D (6 bases). CDR1 and CDR2 from the germline V gene are SGHVS and FQNEAQ. V lost 1 base and J lost 11, with 12 bases in between. The CDR3 runs 13 residues. CDR3 bases: TGTGCCAGCAGCTTAGTCCGGGACAAGGCCCAGCATTTT. It codes for CASSLVRDKAQHF.

The V call is TRBV28, the J call TRBJ2-5, with 7 nucleotides matching TRBD2. This CDR3 comprises 13 residues. Germline V gene lookup returns CDR1 MDHEN and CDR2 SYDVKM. Germline trimming cut 6 bases from V and 7 bases from J; bases unmatched to any gene: 8. The CDR3 coding sequence is TGTGCCAGCAGCTTGGGCGGGGAGGGGACCCAGTACTTC. Encoded protein: CASSLGGEGTQYF.

A few counts support this clone. The chain combines TRBV9 with TRBJ2-7; TRBD1 matches 10 bases. CDR1 and CDR2 (germline): SGDLS, YYNGEE. V dropped 3 bases and J dropped 5; count of bases not matched to a gene: 2. This CDR3 contains 13 residues. The CDR3 region is CASSADRGDEQYF. The CDR3 bases are TGTGCCAGCAGCGCGGACAGGGGGGACGAGCAGTACTTC.

This clone was counted only a few times. The chain uses TRBV12-5 and TRBJ2-1; D perhaps matches TRBD2 (6 bases). CDR1 LGHNT and CDR2 FRNRAP come from the germline V gene. The V gene lost 4 bases and the J gene lost 8 bases, with 15 bases spanning the gap. CDR3 length: 14 amino acids. The CDR3 protein is CASGSPQGGYEQFF. CDR3 bases: TGTGCTAGTGGTTCCCCTCAGGGAGGCTATGAGCAGTTCTTC.

Only a few counts were recorded for this clone. The rearrangement links TRBV5-8 to TRBJ2-7, with 9 bases that match TRBD1. The junction had 10 bases not matched to a gene; V was cut back by 4 bases and J by 5 bases. Germline V gene lookup returns CDR1 SGHTS and CDR2 YDEGEE. There are 15 residues in the CDR3. The CDR3 region has the DNA TGTGCCAGCAGCCTGGGCGGGACAGGGAAGAACGAGCAGTACTTC. As protein: CASSLGGTGKNEQYF.

The rearrangement uses TRBV5-1 and TRBJ1-1; 7 bases are a match to TRBD1. Germline CDR1 SGHRS, CDR2 YFSETQ. The CDR3 has 15 residues. With V trimmed by 3 bases and J by 1 base, 6 bases remained unmatched. The CDR3 DNA is TGCGCCAGCAGCTCGGAGGGGGCTTGGAACACTGAAGCTTTCTTT. Amino acid sequence: CASSSEGAWNTEAFF. Based on the CDR3 plus reference TRBV5-1 and TRBJ1-1, the full variable domain is KAGVTQTPRYLIKTRGQQVTLSCSPISGHRSVSWYQQTPGQGLQFLFEYFSETQRNKGNFPGRFSGRQFSNSRSEMNVSTLELGDSALYLCASSSEGAWNTEAFFGQGTRLTVV.

The chain combines TRBV6-1 with TRBJ2-1, with D perhaps TRBD2 (5 bases). V was trimmed by 8 bases and J by 4 bases, leaving 9 bases between them. This CDR3 is 12 amino acids long. CDR1 is MNHNS, CDR2 SASEGT, per germline. In DNA, the CDR3 is TGTGCCAGCCGGGGTAATTACAATGAGCAGTTCTTC. Translating it yields CASRGNYNEQFF.

This clone was observed a handful of times. The V and J genes are TRBV7-2 and TRBJ2-1, with 11 bases matching TRBD2. With 6 bases clipped from V and 2 bases from J, the junction kept 6 bases outside the gene matches. The CDR3 contains 16 residues. Looked up from germline, CDR1 is SGHTA and CDR2 is FQGNSA. The CDR3 loop is CASRKLAGETYNEQFF. The CDR3 DNA is TGTGCCAGCAGGAAACTAGCGGGAGAGACCTACAATGAGCAGTTCTTC.

This clone showed up just a few times. V usage is TRBV19 and J usage is TRBJ2-7; 9 nucleotides match TRBD2. Germline CDR1 and CDR2: LNHDA and SQIVND (reference sequence). The CDR3 has 13 residues. Trimming removed 8 bases from V and 0 bases from J; junction bases left unmatched: 2. CDR3: CASRSGGSYEQYF. CDR3 nucleotide sequence: TGTGCCAGTCGTAGCGGGGGCTCCTACGAGCAGTACTTC.

This rearrangement joins TRBV4-2 to TRBJ2-5, with D perhaps TRBD2 (7 bases). Germline V lookup: CDR1 LGHNA, CDR2 YNFKEQ. Trimming removed 0 bases at V and 5 bases at J, with 16 bases between. The CDR3 totals 16 residues. The CDR3 region is CASSQELGGRGETQYF. CDR3 DNA: TGTGCCAGCAGCCAAGAGCTCGGGGGGCGGGGGGAGACCCAGTACTTC.

The chain carries TRBV7-2 and TRBJ1-5; no clear D. The V end lost 4 bases, the J end lost 6 bases, and 16 bases lay between the germline ends. Germline V CDR1 and CDR2: SGHTA, FQGNSA. CDR3 length: 15 amino acids. For the CDR3, the DNA is TGTGCCAGCAGCTCAATCCAGGCACGGGGTCAGCCCCAGCATTTT. It specifies CASSSIQARGQPQHF.

V usage is TRBV6-6 and J usage is TRBJ2-3; D is perhaps TRBD2 (5 bases). The V and J ends lost 6 bases and 2 bases respectively, with 12 bases between them. Germline V CDR1 and CDR2: MNHNY, SVGAGI (reference sequence). The CDR3 contains 14 residues. This CDR3 is CASRDHGDTDTQYF. CDR3 nucleotides: TGTGCCAGCAGGGACCACGGGGACACAGATACGCAGTATTTT.

This clone has more than one count but fewer than ten. CDR3 residues: CASSLLGGGEKLFF. The CDR3 DNA is TGTGCCAGCAGCTTACTCGGCGGTGGCGAAAAACTGTTTTTT. The chain employs TRBV7-9 and TRBJ1-4; D uncertain. Deletions cut 2 bases from V and 8 bases from J, with 12 bases between. Germline V gene lookup returns CDR1 SEHNR and CDR2 FQNEAQ (reference sequence). The CDR3 totals 14 residues.

The chain joins TRBV14 to TRBJ2-7, with D maybe TRBD1 (7 bases). The germline V gene encodes CDR1 SGHDN and CDR2 FVKESK. Deletions cut 4 bases from V and 3 bases from J, with 16 bases between. This CDR3 region has 15 residues. CDR3 loop: CASSLSGGQLYEQYF. CDR3 nucleotide sequence: TGTGCCAGCAGCCTATCCGGGGGACAGCTCTACGAGCAGTACTTC.